Sequencing of this TCR beta chain was carried out in a study of cytomegalovirus exposure and HLA in healthy donors. In germline, CDR1 is MDHEN, CDR2 SYDVKM. CDR3 length: 19 amino acids. V was clipped by 5 bases and J by 5 bases; unmatched bases: 19. Primers included in the PCR were 60 Vbeta and 13 Jbeta primers. The method was immunoSEQ multiplex PCR; TCRdb's version includes in-frame clones alone and lacks a portion of them. In the table there are over 130,000 clones, almost 85% of which are singletons. V usage is TRBV28 and J usage is TRBJ2-5, with 11 bases fitting TRBD2. The source of this sequence is a young man in good health and CMV-seropositive. Source material: PBMCs. CDR3 DNA: TGTGCCAGCAGTCCACCCGAGCTAGCGGGAGGAGTTTTTTTGGAGACCCAGTACTTC. It translates to CASSPPELAGGVFLETQYF.